This record looks at one TCR beta chain sequence and its context. Its antigen is currently unknown. The CDR3 sequence is 14 residues long. The germline gives CDR1 MNHNY, CDR2 SVGAGI (reference sequence). The V gene lost 8 bases and the J gene lost 5 bases, with 16 bases spanning the gap. Unique molecular identifiers were incorporated during preparation of the TCRbeta library. TCRdb re-called the PCR reads with MiXCR, one entry per CDR3 protein. The sample contains roughly 200,000 distinct CDR3 sequences, approximately 11% of which appear only once. This entry comes from a study of T-cell reconstitution after alpha-beta-depleted transplantation in children. Study results and limitations: At day 60, the high TCRbeta diversity found in some patients originated from recipient T cells and thymic progenitors that had survived. Roughly two months post-transplant, alpha-beta T cells reportedly originated from several hundred graft clones that had expanded. T cells produced anew were the main source of T-cell counts and diversity one year after transplant.

The chain uses TRBV6-6 and TRBJ1-5; D is unclear. The sample consisted of PBMCs, taken before TCRalphabeta/CD19-depleted stem cell transplant. This receptor was taken from a child in the first two years of life with acute myeloid leukemia, due to receive a stem cell transplant. CDR3 in amino acids: CASASWGMHQPQHF. The CDR3 region has the DNA TGTGCCAGCGCATCGTGGGGTATGCATCAGCCCCAGCATTTT.